What follows is one TCR beta chain and its context. These data belong to a study of blood T cell repertoires in COVID-19. Overall study context: Whether acute or convalescent, the COVID-19 samples came from the United States, Italy and Spain.

The CDR3 has 12 residues. Losses at the gene ends were 4 bases for V and 4 bases for J; bases not matched to a gene: 1. In the authors' workflow: Scientists estimated how many nucleated cells there were by amplifying reference gene primers. Profiling relied on immunoSEQ multiplex PCR, and the TCRdb table lists in-frame clones only, not all of them. V, J and clone size are those of that table, while D and trimming were read from the DNA. The table shows about 110,000 clones, with about 76% occurring only once. V and J are TRBV12-3 or TRBV12-4 and TRBJ2-7, with 7 bases lining up with TRBD1. The sequencing input was peripheral blood. The source is a woman in her sixties or seventies with acute or convalescent COVID-19. The DNA for the CDR3 is TGTGCCAGCAGTTCACAGGGGTACGAGCAGTACTTC. This encodes CASSSQGYEQYF.